The clone carrying this TCR beta chain was observed at least ten times. No antigen is known for it. The source material, RNA transcripts, was used to amplify TCR beta CDR3 regions. TCR CDR3 regions were first amplified by RT-PCR with HTBI primers. A single record per CDR3 protein comes from TCRdb applying MiXCR to the multiplex PCR reads. The top ten clones hold around 10% of a sample with over 300,000 distinct CDR3 sequences, approximately 15% of them seen once. The sample is drawn from a study of T cells in Graves' hyperthyroidism and ophthalmopathy. V was clipped by 0 bases and J by 8 bases; unmatched bases: 6. CDR1 is MNHNS, CDR2 SASEGT, per germline. The length of the CDR3 is 14 residues. Uncontrolled infection, other autoimmune disease, pregnancy and lactation each barred patients from inclusion. It was 8 to 10 ml of fresh peripheral blood that supplied the PBMCs. Study-wide results and caveats: The majority of expanded thyroid clonotypes above 0.001 also appeared in blood.

The chain joins TRBV6-1 to TRBJ1-2; 7 nucleotides line up with TRBD1. Sequencing was done on a sample of blood. The TCR originated in a woman between 55 and 75 years old with Graves' hyperthyroidism. The CDR3 spells CASSEAGGGKGYTF. In DNA, the CDR3 is TGTGCCAGCAGTGAAGCAGGAGGGGGCAAGGGCTACACCTTC.